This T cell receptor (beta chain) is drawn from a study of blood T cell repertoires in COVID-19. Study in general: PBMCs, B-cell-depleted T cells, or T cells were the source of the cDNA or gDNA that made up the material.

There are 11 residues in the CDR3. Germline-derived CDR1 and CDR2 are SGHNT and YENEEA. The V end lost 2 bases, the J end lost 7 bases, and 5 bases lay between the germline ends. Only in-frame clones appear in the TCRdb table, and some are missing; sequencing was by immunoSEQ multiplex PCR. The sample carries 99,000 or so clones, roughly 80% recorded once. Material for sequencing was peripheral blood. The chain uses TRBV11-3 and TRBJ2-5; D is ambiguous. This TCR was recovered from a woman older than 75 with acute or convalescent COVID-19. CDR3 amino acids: CASSLFGTQYF. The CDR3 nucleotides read TGTGCCAGCAGCTTATTCGGGACCCAGTACTTC.